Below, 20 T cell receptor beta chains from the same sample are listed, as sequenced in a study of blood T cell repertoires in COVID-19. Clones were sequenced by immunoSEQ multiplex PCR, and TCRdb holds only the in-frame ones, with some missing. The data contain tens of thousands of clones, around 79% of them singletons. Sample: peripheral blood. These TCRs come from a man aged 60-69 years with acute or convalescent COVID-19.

Here the CDR3 DNA reads TGTGCCAGCAGCGCCCAGACAGGTGATTCACCCCTCCACTTT. Amino acid sequence: CASSAQTGDSPLHF. The J gene is TRBJ1-6, the V gene TRBV7-8, with D possibly matching TRBD1 (6 bases). This CDR3 contains 14 residues. Looked up from germline, CDR1 is SGHVS and CDR2 is FQNEAQ. V lost 5 bases and J 8 bases, leaving 13 bases between the germline ends.

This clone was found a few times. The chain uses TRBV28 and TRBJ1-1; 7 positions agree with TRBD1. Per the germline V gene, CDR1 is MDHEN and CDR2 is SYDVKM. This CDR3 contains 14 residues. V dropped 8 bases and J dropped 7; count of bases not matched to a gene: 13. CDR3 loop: CASPGDRVGSEAFF. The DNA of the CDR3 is TGTGCCAGCCCTGGAGACAGGGTGGGTAGTGAAGCTTTCTTT.

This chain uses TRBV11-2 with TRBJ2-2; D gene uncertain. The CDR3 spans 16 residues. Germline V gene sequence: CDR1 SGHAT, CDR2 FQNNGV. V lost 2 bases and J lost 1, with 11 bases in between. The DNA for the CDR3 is TGTGCCAGCAGCTTATTCGCGAATCGGAACACCGGGGAGCTGTTTTTT. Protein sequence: CASSLFANRNTGELFF.

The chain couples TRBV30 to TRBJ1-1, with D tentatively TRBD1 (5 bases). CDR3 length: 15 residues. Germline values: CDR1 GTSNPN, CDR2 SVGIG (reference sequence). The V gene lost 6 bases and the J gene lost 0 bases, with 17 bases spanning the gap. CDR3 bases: TGTGCCTGCCAGGACACACCCGATATGAACACTGAAGCTTTCTTT. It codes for CACQDTPDMNTEAFF.

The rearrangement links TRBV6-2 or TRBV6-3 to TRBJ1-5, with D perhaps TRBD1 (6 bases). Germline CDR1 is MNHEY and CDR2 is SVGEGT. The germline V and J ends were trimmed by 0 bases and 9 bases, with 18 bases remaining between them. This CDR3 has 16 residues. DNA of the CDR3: TGTGCCAGCAGTTACTCGAGAGACAGGATGGATCGGCCCCAGCATTTT. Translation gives CASSYSRDRMDRPQHF.

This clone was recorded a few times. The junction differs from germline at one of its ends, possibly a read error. The DNA of the CDR3 is TGCAGTGCTAGTTCCACTAGCGGCCGCACATATACGCAGTATTTT. Its protein product is CSASSTSGRTYTQYF. The V and J genes are TRBV20-1 and TRBJ2-3, with TRBD2 matching over 8 bases. The CDR3 runs 15 residues. CDR1 is DFQATT, CDR2 SNEGSKA, per germline (reference sequence).

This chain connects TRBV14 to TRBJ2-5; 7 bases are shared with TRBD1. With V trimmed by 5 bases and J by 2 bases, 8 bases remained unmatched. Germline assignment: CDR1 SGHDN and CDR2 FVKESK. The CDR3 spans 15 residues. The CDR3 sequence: CASSVRTGVQETQYF. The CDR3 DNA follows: TGTGCCAGCAGCGTGAGAACAGGGGTGCAAGAGACCCAGTACTTC. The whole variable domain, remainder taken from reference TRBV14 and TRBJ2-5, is EAGVTQFPSHSVIEKGQTVTLRCDPISGHDNLYWYRRVMGKEIKFLLHFVKESKQDESGMPNNRFLAERTGGTYSTLKVQPAELEDSGVYFCASSVRTGVQETQYFGPGTRLLVL.

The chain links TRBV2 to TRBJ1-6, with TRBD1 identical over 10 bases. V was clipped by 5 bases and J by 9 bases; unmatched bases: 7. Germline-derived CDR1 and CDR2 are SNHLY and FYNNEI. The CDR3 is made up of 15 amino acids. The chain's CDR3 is CASSFRQGAVSPLHF. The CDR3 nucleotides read TGTGCCAGCAGTTTCCGACAGGGGGCTGTTTCACCCCTCCACTTT.

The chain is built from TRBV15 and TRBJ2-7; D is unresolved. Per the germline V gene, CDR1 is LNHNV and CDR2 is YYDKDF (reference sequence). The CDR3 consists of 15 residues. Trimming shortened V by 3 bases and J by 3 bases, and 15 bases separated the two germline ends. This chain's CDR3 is CATSSLSSKLYEQYF. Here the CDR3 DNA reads TGTGCCACCAGCAGCCTTAGCTCAAAGCTCTACGAGCAGTACTTC.

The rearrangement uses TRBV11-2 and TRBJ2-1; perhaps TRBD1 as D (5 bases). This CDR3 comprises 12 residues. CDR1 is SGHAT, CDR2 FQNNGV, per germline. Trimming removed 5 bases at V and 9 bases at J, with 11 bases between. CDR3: CASSPTESEQFF. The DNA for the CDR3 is TGTGCCAGCAGCCCGACAGAGAGTGAGCAGTTCTTC.

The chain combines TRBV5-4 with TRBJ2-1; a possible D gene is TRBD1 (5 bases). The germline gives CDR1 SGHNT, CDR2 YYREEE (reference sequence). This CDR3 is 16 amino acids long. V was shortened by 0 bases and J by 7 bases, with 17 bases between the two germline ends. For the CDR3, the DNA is TGTGCCAGCAGCTTGGCCGCAGGGAATTTTAGGAATGAGCAGTTCTTC. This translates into CASSLAAGNFRNEQFF.

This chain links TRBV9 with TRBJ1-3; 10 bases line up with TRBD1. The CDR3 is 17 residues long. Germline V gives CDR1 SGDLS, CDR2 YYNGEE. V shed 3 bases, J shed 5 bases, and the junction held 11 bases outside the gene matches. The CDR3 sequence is CASSASSGTGARNTIYF. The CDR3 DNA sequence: TGTGCCAGCAGCGCATCATCCGGGACAGGGGCCCGAAACACCATATATTTT.

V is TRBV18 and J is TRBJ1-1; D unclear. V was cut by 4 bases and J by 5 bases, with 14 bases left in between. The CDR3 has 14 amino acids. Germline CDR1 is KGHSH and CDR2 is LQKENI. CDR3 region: CASSLAELSTEAFF. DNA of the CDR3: TGTGCCAGCTCACTCGCCGAACTCTCGACTGAAGCTTTCTTT.

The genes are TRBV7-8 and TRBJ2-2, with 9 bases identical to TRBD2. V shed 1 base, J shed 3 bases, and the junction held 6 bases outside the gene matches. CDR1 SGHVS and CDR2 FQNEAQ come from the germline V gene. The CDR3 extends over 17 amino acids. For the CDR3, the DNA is TGTGCCAGCAGCTTAGGGGTAGCGGGAGTGTACACCGGGGAGCTGTTTTTT. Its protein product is CASSLGVAGVYTGELFF.

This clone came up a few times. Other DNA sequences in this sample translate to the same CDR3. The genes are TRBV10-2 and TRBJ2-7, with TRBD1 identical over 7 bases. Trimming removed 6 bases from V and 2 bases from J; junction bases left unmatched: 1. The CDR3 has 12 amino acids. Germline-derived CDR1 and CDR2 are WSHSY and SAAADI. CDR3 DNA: TGCGCCAGCAGACAGGGGCCCTACGAGCAGTACTTC. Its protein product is CASRQGPYEQYF.

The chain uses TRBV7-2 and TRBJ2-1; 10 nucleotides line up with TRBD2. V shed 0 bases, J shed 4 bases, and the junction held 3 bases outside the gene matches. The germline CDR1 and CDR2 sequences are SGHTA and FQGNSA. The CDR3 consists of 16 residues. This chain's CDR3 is CASSLALAGAYNEQFF. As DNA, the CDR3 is TGTGCCAGCAGCTTAGCGCTAGCGGGGGCATACAATGAGCAGTTCTTC. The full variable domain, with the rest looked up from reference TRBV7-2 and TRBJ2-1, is GAGVSQSPSNKVTEKGKDVELRCDPISGHTALYWYRQSLGQGLEFLIYFQGNSAPDKSGLPSDRFSAERTGGSVSTLTIQRTQQEDSAVYLCASSLALAGAYNEQFFGPGTRLTVL.

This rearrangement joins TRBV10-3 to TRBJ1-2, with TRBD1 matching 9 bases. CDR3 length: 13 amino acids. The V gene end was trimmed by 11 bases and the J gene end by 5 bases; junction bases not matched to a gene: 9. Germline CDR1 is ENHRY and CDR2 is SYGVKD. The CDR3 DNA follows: TGTGCCGCGAATGGACAGGGGCTTTATGGCTACACCTTC. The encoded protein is CAANGQGLYGYTF.

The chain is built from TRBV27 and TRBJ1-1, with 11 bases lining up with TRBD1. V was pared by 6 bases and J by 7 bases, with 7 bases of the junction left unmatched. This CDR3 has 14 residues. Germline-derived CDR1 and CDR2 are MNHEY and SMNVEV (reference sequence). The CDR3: CASRHGQGAGEAFF. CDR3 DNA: TGTGCCAGCAGACACGGACAGGGGGCGGGTGAAGCTTTCTTT.

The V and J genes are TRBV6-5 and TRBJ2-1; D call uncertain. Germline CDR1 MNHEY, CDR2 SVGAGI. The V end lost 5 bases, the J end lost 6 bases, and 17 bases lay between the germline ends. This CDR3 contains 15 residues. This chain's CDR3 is CASSPNDFAANEQFF. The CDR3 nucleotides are TGTGCCAGCAGTCCAAATGACTTCGCCGCCAATGAGCAGTTCTTC.

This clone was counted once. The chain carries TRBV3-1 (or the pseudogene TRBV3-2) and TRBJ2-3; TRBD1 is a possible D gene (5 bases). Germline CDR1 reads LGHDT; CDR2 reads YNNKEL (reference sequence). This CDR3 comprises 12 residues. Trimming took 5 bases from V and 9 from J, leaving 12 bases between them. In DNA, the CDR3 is TGTGCCAGCAGCGGAAATTGGGGCACGCAGTATTTT. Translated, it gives CASSGNWGTQYF.